This T cell receptor beta chain was obtained from a study of blood T cells in healthy people across ages. Notes on the study in general: Naive T cell percentage showed a strong correlation with the diversity of TCR beta. It was not possible, with unsorted PBMCs, to conclusively compare naive and antigen-experienced cells. Roughly linear declines in TCR beta diversity per million T cells occurred with age.

Germline V CDR1 and CDR2: KGHSH, LQKENI. V was cut by 3 bases and J by 1 base, with 12 bases left in between. The CDR3 covers 15 residues. Using a J-beta primer mix together with a sample-barcoded 5' primer, a second PCR was run for roughly 6 to 11 cycles. TCRdb called the 5' RACE reads again in MiXCR, with one record for every CDR3 protein. The sample records 1.5 million to 2 million distinct CDR3 sequences, 39% being singletons. There are a few counts of this clonotype. Its antigen remains unknown. Material for sequencing was blood. The V call is TRBV18, the J call TRBJ1-1; D remains unclear. The receptor was isolated from a human donor in good health. The DNA of the CDR3 is TGTGCCAGCTCACCGTCCCGTGGGCGGAACACTGAAGCTTTCTTT. Protein sequence: CASSPSRGRNTEAFF.